The 2 T cell receptor beta chains presented below share a single source sample, sequenced in a study of cytomegalovirus exposure and HLA in healthy donors. The PCR employed 60 Vbeta primers together with 13 Jbeta primers. Only in-frame clones appear in the TCRdb table, and some are missing; sequencing was by immunoSEQ multiplex PCR. The table has 85,000 to 130,000 clones, less than 85% seen once. What was sequenced was PBMCs. Receptors originate from a woman under 30 in good health and CMV-seropositive.

The chain is built from TRBV25-1 and TRBJ1-1; D not resolved. The CDR3 loop spans 13 amino acids. Trimming stripped 5 bases from V and 0 bases from J, with 7 bases between. Germline V gene lookup returns CDR1 MGHDK and CDR2 SYGVNS. This chain's CDR3 is CASSPSVNTEAFF. For the CDR3, the DNA is TGTGCCAGCAGTCCGTCGGTGAACACTGAAGCTTTCTTT.

This rearrangement joins TRBV5-6 to TRBJ2-1; D is undetermined. V dropped 2 bases and J dropped 6 bases, with 9 bases sitting between them. CDR3 length equals 13 residues. Germline values: CDR1 SGHDT, CDR2 YYEEEE. CDR3 protein: CASSFPAGNEQFF. CDR3 DNA: TGTGCCAGCAGCTTTCCCGCAGGCAATGAGCAGTTCTTC.